Listed here are 25 T cell receptor beta chains from one sample, sequenced in a study of T-cell reconstitution after alpha-beta-depleted transplantation in children. Unique molecular identifiers were incorporated when the TCRbeta library was constructed. A single record per CDR3 protein comes from TCRdb applying MiXCR to the PCR reads. The sample lists 440,000 or so distinct CDR3 sequences, 43% seen once, with under 35% in the top ten. The source material was PBMCs, sampled before TCRalphabeta/CD19-depleted stem cell transplant. The receptors were sampled from a girl aged 2 to 10 with aplastic anemia, due to receive a stem cell transplant.

The chain joins TRBV6-1 to TRBJ2-7, with D hard to call. Trimming pared 5 bases from V and 3 bases from J, leaving 11 bases between. CDR1 is MNHNS, CDR2 SASEGT, per germline. This CDR3 contains 13 residues. The CDR3 DNA is TGTGCCAGCAGTCCTTGGCGTGGCTACGAGCAGTACTTC. Its protein is CASSPWRGYEQYF.

This clonotype was counted ten times or more. V and J are TRBV5-1 and TRBJ2-3; TRBD1 is a possible D gene (6 bases). Germline V gene data show CDR1 as SGHRS and CDR2 as YFSETQ. This CDR3 comprises 16 residues. V shed 2 bases and J shed 3 bases, with 16 bases lying between them. The CDR3 protein is CASSFLRGSGTDTQYF. DNA for the CDR3: TGCGCCAGCAGCTTCCTCAGGGGATCGGGAACAGATACGCAGTATTTT.

The rearrangement joins TRBV6-1 to TRBJ2-7; 14 nucleotides line up with TRBD2. CDR1 and CDR2 from the germline V gene are MNHNS and SASEGT. The CDR3 has 14 amino acids. The J segment lost 6 bases and the V segment lost 6 bases, leaving 4 bases of the junction unmatched. The CDR3 region has the DNA TGTGCCAGCAGCCCGACTAGCGGGGGGGTCGAGCAGTACTTC. As protein: CASSPTSGGVEQYF.

This chain links TRBV5-8 with TRBJ2-1; 10 nucleotides agree with TRBD2. The trim removed 3 bases at V and 10 bases at J, leaving 10 bases unmatched. The CDR3 is made up of 15 amino acids. From germline, CDR1 is SGHTS and CDR2 YDEGEE. In DNA, the CDR3 is TGTGCCAGCAGCTCCCCCCTAGCGGGAGACCACGAGCAGTTCTTC. Amino acid sequence: CASSSPLAGDHEQFF.

The J gene is TRBJ1-6, the V gene TRBV12-3 or TRBV12-4; D might be TRBD1 (5 bases). V lost 6 bases and J lost 4, with 13 bases in between. The CDR3 covers 15 residues. This CDR3 is CASRAGLFYNSPLHF. CDR3 DNA sequence: TGTGCCAGCAGGGCAGGGCTCTTTTATAATTCACCCCTCCACTTT.

This clonotype was recorded a few times. The chain is built from TRBV7-9 and TRBJ2-6; D tentatively fits TRBD1 or TRBD2 (5 bases each). This CDR3 has 16 residues. Per the germline V gene, CDR1 is SEHNR and CDR2 is FQNEAQ (reference sequence). Trimming shortened V by 5 bases and J by 4 bases, and 15 bases separated the two germline ends. CDR3: CASSHRDAVGANVLTF. In DNA form, the CDR3 reads TGTGCCAGCAGCCACCGGGACGCTGTAGGGGCCAACGTCCTGACTTTC.

This chain uses TRBV30 with TRBJ2-1; no firm D call. The CDR3 consists of 11 residues. Germline CDR1 GTSNPN, CDR2 SVGIG (reference sequence). The V gene lost 3 bases and the J gene lost 5 bases, with 5 bases spanning the gap. As DNA, the CDR3 is TGTGCCTGGAGCCCCGACAATGAGCAGTTCTTC. Translating it yields CAWSPDNEQFF.

This clonotype showed up just a few times. V is TRBV7-2 and J is TRBJ1-2, with D maybe TRBD1 (6 bases). The V and J ends lost 3 bases and 4 bases respectively, with 12 bases between them. The CDR3 length is 14 residues. Germline V lookup: CDR1 SGHTA, CDR2 FQGNSA. CDR3 bases: TGTGCCAGCAGCTTGACGACAGGCCTCTATGGCTACACCTTC. Translating it yields CASSLTTGLYGYTF.

The table lists this clonotype with a few counts. CDR3 loop: CSALIAGGGVYNEQFF. For the CDR3, the DNA is TGCAGTGCTCTAATAGCGGGAGGGGGAGTCTACAATGAGCAGTTCTTC. V gene TRBV20-1 combines with J gene TRBJ2-1; 11 bases match TRBD2. Germline V gene data show CDR1 as DFQATT and CDR2 as SNEGSKA (reference sequence). This CDR3 has 16 residues. J gave up 3 bases and V 5 bases, and 9 bases lay outside the gene matches.

The rearrangement uses TRBV20-1 and TRBJ2-1, with TRBD2 identical over 10 bases. Per germline, CDR1 DFQATT and CDR2 SNEGSKA (reference sequence). V gave up 6 bases and J gave up 7 bases; unmatched junction bases: 9. CDR3 length equals 14 residues. CDR3: CSATGTSDINEQFF. DNA for the CDR3: TGCAGTGCCACCGGGACTAGCGATATTAATGAGCAGTTCTTC.

In this sample, this clonotype turned up many times. This rearrangement joins TRBV15 to TRBJ1-4, with a possible D match to TRBD1 (5 bases). Deletions cut 3 bases from V and 6 bases from J, with 14 bases between. CDR3 length: 15 amino acids. Germline CDR1 is LNHNV and CDR2 is YYDKDF (reference sequence). The DNA of the CDR3 is TGTGCCACCAGCAGCCAGGGTGGGGGAGATGAAAAACTGTTTTTT. Translating it yields CATSSQGGGDEKLFF. The whole variable domain, filled in from reference TRBV15 and TRBJ1-4, reads DAMVIQNPRYQVTQFGKPVTLSCSQTLNHNVMYWYQQKSSQAPKLLFHYYDKDFNNEADTPDNFQSRRPNTSFCFLDIRSPGLGDTAMYLCATSSQGGGDEKLFFGSGTQLSVL.

This clonotype was seen ten or more times. The chain carries TRBV5-1 and TRBJ2-7; 7 bases fit TRBD1. The CDR3 spans 14 residues. Trimming cost V 0 bases and J 2 bases; bases outside gene matches: 2. Germline V gives CDR1 SGHRS, CDR2 YFSETQ. Written as DNA, the CDR3 is TGCGCCAGCAGCTTGGAAAGGGGGCCCTACGAGCAGTACTTC. This sequence encodes CASSLERGPYEQYF.

This sequence joins TRBV14 and TRBJ2-3; D not certain. The CDR3 contains 16 residues. Trimming pared 0 bases from V and 4 bases from J, leaving 14 bases between. CDR1 and CDR2 (germline): SGHDN, FVKESK. The CDR3 region has the DNA TGTGCCAGCAGCCAAGATTTATTGATGGTCGCAGATACGCAGTATTTT. Translated, it gives CASSQDLLMVADTQYF.

The chain combines TRBV20-1 with TRBJ2-1, with 11 bases aligning to TRBD2. The CDR3 extends over 18 amino acids. V trimming: 0 bases; J trimming: 1 base; junction bases outside the gene matches: 8. Per germline, CDR1 DFQATT and CDR2 SNEGSKA (reference sequence). The CDR3 bases are TGCAGTGCTAGAGATGGGCTAGCGGGAGGACCGTCCTACAATGAGCAGTTCTTC. Its translation: CSARDGLAGGPSYNEQFF.

In this sample, this clonotype turned up a few times. V and J are TRBV20-1 and TRBJ2-1; TRBD2 aligns across 9 bases. The ends lost 3 bases at V and 5 bases at J; junction bases unmatched: 8. CDR1 is DFQATT, CDR2 SNEGSKA, per germline (reference sequence). The CDR3 is 15 amino acids. The CDR3 sequence: CSARALAGRDNEQFF. In nucleotides, the CDR3 is TGCAGTGCTAGGGCCCTAGCGGGGCGGGACAATGAGCAGTTCTTC.

This clonotype was found a few times. The rearrangement uses TRBV20-1 and TRBJ2-7; no clear D gene. Trimming removed 0 bases at V and 5 bases at J, with 11 bases between. From germline, CDR1 is DFQATT and CDR2 SNEGSKA (reference sequence). The length of the CDR3 is 13 residues. The CDR3 DNA sequence: TGCAGTGCTAGAGATATGAGAGAAAACGAGCAGTACTTC. Protein product: CSARDMRENEQYF.

The chain employs TRBV18 and TRBJ2-7; the match to TRBD1 covers 7 bases. V was pared by 2 bases and J by 6 bases, with 7 bases of the junction left unmatched. CDR3 length equals 14 residues. Germline CDR1 reads KGHSH; CDR2 reads LQKENI. CDR3 loop: CASSPTGAESEQYF. DNA for the CDR3: TGTGCCAGCTCACCAACAGGGGCTGAAAGCGAGCAGTACTTC.

The rearrangement links TRBV7-2 to TRBJ2-1; 8 bases match TRBD2. V trimming: 2 bases; J trimming: 3 bases; junction bases outside the gene matches: 9. Germline CDR1 is SGHTA and CDR2 is FQGNSA. This CDR3 contains 17 residues. CDR3 sequence: CASSLMLSGVFYNEQFF. The CDR3 region has the DNA TGTGCCAGCAGCTTAATGCTTAGCGGGGTCTTCTACAATGAGCAGTTCTTC. Full variable domain (missing parts from reference TRBV7-2 and TRBJ2-1): GAGVSQSPSNKVTEKGKDVELRCDPISGHTALYWYRQSLGQGLEFLIYFQGNSAPDKSGLPSDRFSAERTGGSVSTLTIQRTQQEDSAVYLCASSLMLSGVFYNEQFFGPGTRLTVL.

This clonotype was picked up many times. The V and J genes are TRBV12-3 or TRBV12-4 and TRBJ1-1; 7 bases are shared with TRBD1. Trimming took 6 bases from V and 5 from J; bases not matched to a gene: 9. The CDR3 consists of 14 residues. CDR3: CASSRGTARTEAFF. CDR3 nucleotides: TGTGCCAGCAGCAGGGGGACTGCCCGTACTGAAGCTTTCTTT.

This clonotype came up many times. The chain is built from TRBV28 and TRBJ1-1; perhaps TRBD1 as D (6 bases). The V gene's germline CDR1 is MDHEN and CDR2 SYDVKM. CDR3 length: 19 residues. Trimming removed 3 bases at V and 1 base at J, with 24 bases between. CDR3: CASSLLLYGVEQGNTEAFF. The CDR3 DNA reads TGTGCCAGCAGTTTGTTACTATATGGCGTCGAACAGGGGAACACTGAAGCTTTCTTT.

This chain links TRBV28 with TRBJ2-5; no clear D gene. V lost 2 bases to trimming and J lost 5 bases, with 6 bases between them. The germline V gene encodes CDR1 MDHEN and CDR2 SYDVKM. CDR3 length: 12 residues. CDR3 in amino acids: CASSLQFETQYF. The CDR3 DNA follows: TGTGCCAGCAGTTTACAGTTTGAGACCCAGTACTTC.

The genes are TRBV4-1 and TRBJ1-5; no firm D call. CDR3 length: 13 residues. CDR1 is MGHRA and CDR2 is YSYEKL in the germline V gene. Deletions cut 0 bases from V and 3 bases from J, with 3 bases between. CDR3 coding DNA: TGCGCCAGCAGCCAAGATTACAATCAGCCCCAGCATTTT. Amino acids: CASSQDYNQPQHF.

V usage is TRBV28 and J usage is TRBJ1-6, with D hard to call. The CDR3 is made up of 15 amino acids. V gave up 2 bases and J gave up 0 bases, with 5 bases separating them. Germline CDR1 MDHEN, CDR2 SYDVKM. CDR3 residues: CASSLRGSYNSPLHF. CDR3 nucleotide sequence: TGTGCCAGCAGTTTACGGGGCTCCTATAATTCACCCCTCCACTTT.

Concerning this clonotype: This may arise from a read error, as a much more abundant clone is one base away. The chain couples TRBV28 to TRBJ1-3; no reliable D call. Germline V lookup: CDR1 MDHEN, CDR2 SYDVKM. The CDR3 runs to 14 residues. Trimming pared 10 bases from V and 0 bases from J, leaving 13 bases between. The chain's CDR3 is CANTPQASGNTIYF. Written as DNA, the CDR3 is TGTGCCAACACTCCCCAGGCCTCTGGAAACACCATATATTTT.

This clonotype was counted only a few times. The V call is TRBV20-1, the J call TRBJ1-1; tentatively, D is TRBD1 (6 bases). The germline gives CDR1 DFQATT, CDR2 SNEGSKA (reference sequence). The V and J ends lost 5 bases and 0 bases respectively, with 16 bases between them. The CDR3 consists of 15 residues. The CDR3 DNA reads TGCAGTGCTGTTAAATCCGGGACAATGAACACTGAAGCTTTCTTT. Its protein product is CSAVKSGTMNTEAFF.